A selection of T cell receptor beta chains follows, all from one sample in a study of response to subunit inactivated influenza vaccine. One entry per CDR3 protein, called by TCRdb with MiXCR from the RT-PCR reads. The sample lists roughly 540,000 distinct CDR3 sequences, approximately 24% occurring once. This sample was shared with a second study, whose subject was T cells expressing NK-cell markers.

The specimen comprised CD4+ T cells sorted from PBMCs, sampled 11 to 12 days after vaccination. Source of these receptors: a man aged 50 to 60 who received an inactivated influenza vaccine. Both conserved end residues are part of each CDR3. Fields, in order: V gene, clone size, J gene, D gene, CDR3 DNA, CDR3 protein. A D gene is named only where the DNA matches it firmly. Not all rows give a size; the values are once, few, many and, for expanded clones, a class.

TRBV20-1	.	TRBJ1-1	.	TGCAGTGCCGCATTTCCTTTCCGATCGAACACTGAAGCTTTCTTT	CSAAFPFRSNTEAFF
TRBV7-2	many	TRBJ1-5	.	TGTGCCAGCAGCCCCAAGGTGAATCAGCCCCAGCATTTT	CASSPKVNQPQHF
TRBV28	.	TRBJ2-2	TRBD1	TGTGCCAGCGGACAGGGTGGAACCGGGGAGCTGTTTTTT	CASGQGGTGELFF
TRBV4-1	.	TRBJ1-2	.	TGCGCCAGCAGCCAAGATAGAGGAGCCAGGCGGTTTAACTATGGCTACACCTTC	CASSQDRGARRFNYGYTF
TRBV12-3/TRBV12-4	many	TRBJ2-2	TRBD2	TGTGCCAGCAGGTCTCTAGCGGGGGGGCCGGGGTTTTTT	CASRSLAGGPGFF
TRBV5-6	.	TRBJ2-2	.	TGTGCCAGCAGCTCGACCACGGTTCGCACCGGGGAGCTGTTTTTT	CASSSTTVRTGELFF
TRBV29-1	many	TRBJ1-1	.	TGCAGCGTTTCGGCCCTAGGAGACACTGAAGCTTTCTTT	CSVSALGDTEAFF
TRBV5-1	.	TRBJ1-1	TRBD1	TGCGCCAGCAGCTTTTGGACAGGACCTAGGAGGGCCACTGAAGCTTTCTTT	CASSFWTGPRRATEAFF
TRBV20-1	.	TRBJ1-3	TRBD1	TGCAGTTCGCCCGGGACAGGGGCTGGAAACACCATATATTTT	CSSPGTGAGNTIYF
TRBV7-9	.	TRBJ1-2	TRBD1	TGTGCCAGCAGCCGGAGGGACAGCGTCTATGGCTACACCTTC	CASSRRDSVYGYTF
TRBV12-3/TRBV12-4	.	TRBJ1-3	.	TGTGCCAGCAGTAGTCGGGGGGCGGACACCATATATTTT	CASSSRGADTIYF
TRBV11-2	few	TRBJ1-4	.	TGTGCCAGCAGCTTTGGTTCTGATTTTTTCCGAAGGGACTCCAAACTGTTTTTT	CASSFGSDFFRRDSKLFF
TRBV28	.	TRBJ2-7	TRBD1	TGTGCCAGCAGTCCGACAGGGAGCGACCACGAGCAGTACTTC	CASSPTGSDHEQYF
TRBV20-1	.	TRBJ2-1	TRBD2	TGCAGTGCTAAGACACTAGCGGAGAACAATGAGCAGTTCTTC	CSAKTLAENNEQFF
TRBV5-1	.	TRBJ1-4	.	TGCGCCAGCAGCGTCGGACCTGGGACTAATGAAAAACTGTTTTTT	CASSVGPGTNEKLFF
TRBV27	.	TRBJ2-7	TRBD1	TGTGCCAGCAGTTCGGGACAGGGGGCGCCTGGTCACTACGAGCAGTACTTC	CASSSGQGAPGHYEQYF
TRBV5-1	.	TRBJ1-5	.	TGCGCCAGCAGCTTCGGACCTGGCTTCGATCAGCCCCAGCATTTT	CASSFGPGFDQPQHF
TRBV9	few	TRBJ2-4	.	TGTGCCAGCAGCCCCCGGCGGGATGACATTCAGTACTTC	CASSPRRDDIQYF
TRBV24-1	few	TRBJ1-1	.	TGTGCCACCAACAGGGATGAGGCTTTCTTT	CATNRDEAFF
TRBV2	few	TRBJ2-7	.	TGTGCCAGCAGTGACCCGGGTAGGAGCGCCGTTTCCTACGAGCAGTACTTC	CASSDPGRSAVSYEQYF
TRBV7-2	.	TRBJ2-2	.	TGTGCCAGCAGCTCATCCTTCACCGGGGAGCTGTTTTTT	CASSSSFTGELFF
TRBV30	.	TRBJ2-7	TRBD2	TGTGCCTGGAGTGTTCGGACTAGCGGCTCCTACGAGCAGTACTTC	CAWSVRTSGSYEQYF
TRBV6-2/TRBV6-3	.	TRBJ2-5	.	TGTGCCAGCAGTTCCCTCTCCGGGCAAATCAACCAAGAGACCCAGTACTTC	CASSSLSGQINQETQYF
TRBV7-2	.	TRBJ1-2	.	TGTGCCAGCATCCCCGGCCCCGGGGGAAACTATGGCTACACCTTC	CASIPGPGGNYGYTF
TRBV12-3/TRBV12-4	.	TRBJ2-1	.	TGTGCATGCGGCGCGGGAGAGCAGTTCTTC	CACGAGEQFF
TRBV10-3	.	TRBJ1-1	.	TGTGCCATCGGGCGGCGACAGGATGACACTGAAGCTTTCTTT	CAIGRRQDDTEAFF
TRBV12-3/TRBV12-4	many	TRBJ2-7	TRBD2	TGTGCCAGCAGTTTAAAACTAGCGGGGGTCTACGAGCAGTACTTC	CASSLKLAGVYEQYF
TRBV5-1	.	TRBJ2-5	.	TGCGCCAGCAGCCCCGAAGCGGCGGATGGCCGGACCCAGTACTTC	CASSPEAADGRTQYF
TRBV6-5	few	TRBJ2-5	.	TGTGCCAGCAGTTACGGGGGTGCGGAGACCCAGTACTTC	CASSYGGAETQYF
TRBV20-1	.	TRBJ2-5	TRBD2	TGCAGTGCTAGCCGGACTAGCGGCGGTGAGACCCAGTACTTC	CSASRTSGGETQYF
TRBV15	.	TRBJ2-2	.	TGTGCCACCAGCAGAGATCGGAAAACCGGGGAGCTGTTTTTT	CATSRDRKTGELFF
TRBV7-9	few	TRBJ2-3	TRBD1	TGTGCCAGCAGCTTAGCGGAGACAGGGACAGATACGCAGTATTTT	CASSLAETGTDTQYF
TRBV7-2	.	TRBJ1-4	.	TGTGCCAGCAGCTTAGTCACAGGAGCTAATGAAAAACTGTTTTTT	CASSLVTGANEKLFF
TRBV5-1	.	TRBJ1-3	TRBD1	TGCGCCAGCAGCTTGGGCCAGGGGGTTTCTGGAAACACCATATATTTT	CASSLGQGVSGNTIYF
TRBV5-6	.	TRBJ2-6	.	TGTGCCAGCAGCTTATCCCCACCTCATACAGGGACTGGGGCCAACGTCCTGACTTTC	CASSLSPPHTGTGANVLTF
TRBV5-1	few	TRBJ1-4	.	TGCGCCACCCAGTTCCAACAGGCTCAAGGGTGCGAAAAACTGTTTTTT	CATQFQQAQGCEKLFF
TRBV5-1	few	TRBJ2-7	TRBD1	TGCGCCAGCAGCTTGAAGGGGACAGGGTCCTACGAGCAGTACTTC	CASSLKGTGSYEQYF